The 22 T cell receptor beta chains below were found in one sample sequenced in a study of T-cell memory formation after mild COVID-19. TCRdb re-called the 5' RACE reads with MiXCR, one entry per CDR3 protein. The sample holds roughly 500,000 distinct CDR3 sequences, roughly 21% seen once. Sequences were obtained from PBMCs or a T cell subset sorted from them (not recorded which). These receptors came from an adult woman who had mild COVID-19 (a few samples of this study predate the infection). Cell type and time point are not known.

The genes are TRBV20-1 and TRBJ1-3, with D maybe TRBD1 (6 bases). Between the trimmed V and J ends, which lost 3 bases and 0 bases, there was a span of 12 bases. The CDR3 loop spans 15 amino acids. The germline gives CDR1 DFQATT, CDR2 SNEGSKA (reference sequence). In DNA form, the CDR3 reads TGCAGTGCTAGCCCCGGACAGAGCTCTGGAAACACCATATATTTT. Residues: CSASPGQSSGNTIYF.

This clonotype was counted between two and nine times. CDR3 nucleotides: TGCGCCAGCAGCCGGGACGCTGATAGCTACACCTTC. Amino acid sequence: CASSRDADSYTF. The chain has TRBV5-1 and TRBJ1-2; D is perhaps TRBD1 (5 bases). The CDR3 is 12 amino acids. Trimming shortened V by 4 bases and J by 9 bases, and 13 bases separated the two germline ends. Germline V gene data show CDR1 as SGHRS and CDR2 as YFSETQ.

In this sample, this clonotype turned up a few times. The gene calls are TRBV3-1 and TRBJ1-1; 10 bases map to TRBD1. The junction had 5 bases not matched to a gene; V was cut back by 4 bases and J by 0 bases. The V gene's germline CDR1 is LGHDT and CDR2 YNNKEL (reference sequence). The CDR3 length is 16 residues. The CDR3 DNA is TGTGCCAGCAGCCTTGGACAGGGGGGAATGAACACTGAAGCTTTCTTT. It codes for CASSLGQGGMNTEAFF. Complete variable domain (other parts from reference TRBV3-1 and TRBJ1-1): DTAVSQTPKYLVTQMGNDKSIKCEQNLGHDTMYWYKQDSKKFLKIMFSYNNKELIINETVPNRFSPKSPDKAHLNLHINSLELGDSAVYFCASSLGQGGMNTEAFFGQGTRLTVV.

This clonotype appeared a few times. The V and J genes are TRBV11-1 and TRBJ2-1; D is unclear. CDR1 and CDR2 (germline): SGHAT, FQDESV (reference sequence). CDR3 length equals 13 residues. The V end lost 5 bases, the J end lost 6 bases, and 11 bases lay between the germline ends. The CDR3, as DNA: TGTGCCAGCAGCCCCTATGTAACCAATGAGCAGTTCTTC. Its translation is CASSPYVTNEQFF.

The chain carries TRBV4-1 and TRBJ1-2, with unresolved D. Trimming removed 4 bases at V and 5 bases at J, with 14 bases between. CDR1 is MGHRA and CDR2 is YSYEKL in the germline V gene. CDR3 length equals 14 residues. The CDR3 nucleotides read TGCGCCAGCAGCCCAGGTTCAATCGGGTATGGCTACACCTTC. Translation gives CASSPGSIGYGYTF.

The V call is TRBV20-1, the J call TRBJ1-2; 9 bases align to TRBD1. From germline, CDR1 is DFQATT and CDR2 SNEGSKA (reference sequence). Trimming cost V 2 bases and J 7 bases; bases outside gene matches: 2. The CDR3 extends over 12 amino acids. CDR3 in amino acids: CSARRQGGGYTF. CDR3 nucleotide sequence: TGCAGTGCTAGAAGACAGGGGGGTGGCTACACCTTC.

A few counts support this clonotype. The chain's CDR3 is CASSSFNWPQETQYF. The CDR3 DNA reads TGCGCCAGCAGCTCCTTCAATTGGCCCCAAGAGACCCAGTACTTC. J is TRBJ2-5 and V is TRBV5-1; D ambiguous. Germline-derived CDR1 and CDR2 are SGHRS and YFSETQ. Trimming stripped 3 bases from V and 1 base from J, with 13 bases between. This CDR3 has 15 amino acids.

The V call is TRBV11-2, the J call TRBJ2-1; 11 bases line up with TRBD2. V dropped 10 bases and J dropped 4; count of bases not matched to a gene: 6. Germline lookup yields CDR1 SGHAT and CDR2 FQNNGV. This CDR3 spans 14 amino acids. This CDR3 is CAIKLAGAYNEQFF. CDR3 nucleotides: TGTGCCATAAAACTAGCGGGAGCATACAATGAGCAGTTCTTC.

V is TRBV5-1 and J is TRBJ2-5, with a possible D match to TRBD2 (5 bases). With 3 bases removed from V and 5 bases from J, the gap between germline ends came to 20 bases. The CDR3 is made up of 16 amino acids. Germline CDR1 SGHRS, CDR2 YFSETQ. The CDR3 DNA reads as TGCGCCAGCAGCTCCGGTACCGCTAGCATCGGGGAGACCCAGTACTTC. This codes for CASSSGTASIGETQYF.

This clonotype has more than one count but fewer than ten. The chain uses TRBV4-1 and TRBJ1-2; the D is unclear. The germline V gene has CDR1 MGHRA and CDR2 YSYEKL. This CDR3 has 13 amino acids. The ends were cut back, 6 bases at V and 0 bases at J, with 8 bases in the middle. The CDR3, as DNA: TGCGCCAGCAGTGGGGTGGCTAACTATGGCTACACCTTC. It translates to CASSGVANYGYTF.

The CDR3 reads CATSDFFGTGIETQYF. DNA for the CDR3: TGTGCCACCAGTGATTTCTTCGGGACAGGGATTGAGACCCAGTACTTC. This rearrangement joins TRBV24-1 to TRBJ2-5; 9 bases match TRBD1. Looked up from germline, CDR1 is KGHDR and CDR2 is SFDVKD. Trimming cost V 1 base and J 5 bases; bases outside gene matches: 7. The CDR3 loop spans 16 amino acids.

The chain uses TRBV28 and TRBJ2-3; perhaps TRBD1 as D (6 bases). The CDR3 is made up of 17 amino acids. The V end lost 5 bases, the J end lost 0 bases, and 18 bases lay between the germline ends. Per the germline V gene, CDR1 is MDHEN and CDR2 is SYDVKM. The CDR3 reads CASSDPRGIESTDTQYF. The CDR3 DNA reads as TGTGCCAGCAGTGATCCTAGGGGGATCGAGAGCACAGATACGCAGTATTTT.

A few counts support this clonotype. The chain recombines TRBV4-3 with TRBJ2-5, with D maybe TRBD2 (5 bases). The CDR3 extends over 13 amino acids. Trimming took off 0 bases at V and 6 bases at J, with 8 bases between the two ends. Germline assignment: CDR1 LGHNA and CDR2 YSLEER. The CDR3, as DNA: TGCGCCAGCAGCCAAGATCGGAGGCAGACCCAGTACTTC. Protein product: CASSQDRRQTQYF.

This clonotype was counted a few times. The J gene is TRBJ2-1, the V gene TRBV29-1; possibly TRBD1 for D (6 bases). Germline V gives CDR1 SQVTM, CDR2 ANQGSEA. This CDR3 region has 14 residues. The V and J ends lost 4 bases and 4 bases respectively, with 14 bases between them. Here the CDR3 reads CSVGPTGRYNEQFF. CDR3 in DNA: TGCAGCGTTGGGCCTACAGGGAGATACAATGAGCAGTTCTTC.

V gene TRBV5-4 combines with J gene TRBJ2-3; D might be TRBD1 (5 bases). V lost 4 bases, J lost 4 bases, and 13 bases lay in between. The CDR3 length is 14 residues. Per germline, CDR1 SGHNT and CDR2 YYREEE (reference sequence). The CDR3 DNA reads TGTGCCAGCAGCGGGGCCCTTCCAGCAGATACGCAGTATTTT. Amino acid sequence: CASSGALPADTQYF.

The chain has TRBV19 and TRBJ1-6; TRBD1 might be the D (6 bases). CDR1 and CDR2 from the germline V gene are LNHDA and SQIVND (reference sequence). CDR3 size: 14 residues. The V and J ends lost 5 bases and 7 bases respectively, with 12 bases between them. CDR3 loop: CASSRQATNSPLHF. Written as DNA, the CDR3 is TGTGCCAGTAGTCGACAGGCGACGAATTCACCCCTCCACTTT.

The CDR3 spells CASSVPGQGVPSYEQYF. The CDR3 DNA is TGCGCCAGCAGCGTACCGGGACAGGGGGTGCCCTCCTACGAGCAGTACTTC. The gene calls are TRBV5-1 and TRBJ2-7, with 11 bases identical to TRBD1. Germline values: CDR1 SGHRS, CDR2 YFSETQ. V gave up 4 bases and J gave up 0 bases; unmatched junction bases: 9. The CDR3 has 17 amino acids.

This clonotype was recorded at least ten times. V gene TRBV4-1 combines with J gene TRBJ2-5; D uncertain. The germline CDR1 and CDR2 sequences are MGHRA and YSYEKL. The CDR3 contains 14 residues. V lost 5 bases and J 1 base, leaving 11 bases between the germline ends. CDR3 region: CASSVRTAQETQYF. CDR3 nucleotides: TGCGCCAGCAGCGTCCGGACGGCCCAAGAGACCCAGTACTTC.

The J gene is TRBJ2-3, the V gene TRBV24-1; D is possibly TRBD2 (6 bases). The germline V gene has CDR1 KGHDR and CDR2 SFDVKD. CDR3 length: 15 amino acids. The V and J ends lost 7 bases and 0 bases respectively, with 13 bases between them. The CDR3 DNA sequence: TGTGCCACCAGCCCCCTAGCGTCTAGCACAGATACGCAGTATTTT. It specifies CATSPLASSTDTQYF.

V usage is TRBV15 and J usage is TRBJ2-7, with 7 bases lining up with TRBD1. Germline V gene lookup returns CDR1 LNHNV and CDR2 YYDKDF (reference sequence). The J segment lost 2 bases and the V segment lost 5 bases, leaving 6 bases of the junction unmatched. This CDR3 is 14 amino acids long. CDR3 amino acids: CATSRDRETYEQYF. CDR3 bases: TGTGCCACCAGCCGCGACAGGGAAACCTACGAGCAGTACTTC. The complete variable domain, with remaining parts taken from reference TRBV15 and TRBJ2-7, reads DAMVIQNPRYQVTQFGKPVTLSCSQTLNHNVMYWYQQKSSQAPKLLFHYYDKDFNNEADTPDNFQSRRPNTSFCFLDIRSPGLGDTAMYLCATSRDRETYEQYFGPGTRLTVT.

This chain uses TRBV6-1 with TRBJ2-7, with no clear D. Germline loops: CDR1 MNHNS, CDR2 SASEGT. Between the trimmed V and J ends, which lost 6 bases and 0 bases, there was a span of 9 bases. CDR3 length: 13 amino acids. Written as DNA, the CDR3 is TGTGCCAGCAGCGAGGACGACTCCTACGAGCAGTACTTC. Its translation: CASSEDDSYEQYF.

The V and J genes are TRBV7-3 and TRBJ2-3; TRBD1 or TRBD2 may be the D gene (5 bases each). CDR3 length: 14 amino acids. Per the germline V gene, CDR1 is SGHTA and CDR2 is FQGTGA. The germline V and J ends were trimmed by 5 bases and 1 base, with 10 bases remaining between them. CDR3 sequence (DNA): TGTGCCAGCAGCCCCTTGGGACGCACAGATACGCAGTATTTT. Its translation is CASSPLGRTDTQYF.